What follows are 20 T cell receptor beta chains derived from one specimen sequenced in a study of blood T cell repertoires in COVID-19. TCRdb's copy holds only in-frame clones and misses some; the assay was immunoSEQ multiplex PCR. Of around 450,000 clones listed, roughly 91% are singletons. Sequencing input: PBMCs or T cells enriched from blood (not recorded which). The receptor source for this set is a man younger than 35 who had recovered from COVID-19.

The J gene is TRBJ1-6, the V gene TRBV11-2; 8 bases match TRBD1. CDR1 and CDR2 from the germline V gene are SGHAT and FQNNGV. V shed 1 base, J shed 6 bases, and the junction held 5 bases outside the gene matches. The CDR3 runs to 16 residues. The CDR3 DNA follows: TGTGCCAGCAGCTTAGTCAGGGGGCACGGTAATTCACCCCTCCACTTT. This sequence encodes CASSLVRGHGNSPLHF.

Turning to this clone: At the DNA level, this CDR3 is encoded by other sequences in the same sample as well. V gene TRBV11-2 combines with J gene TRBJ2-5; 9 bases line up with TRBD2. The germline CDR1 and CDR2 sequences are SGHAT and FQNNGV. The CDR3 loop spans 14 amino acids. V trimming: 4 bases; J trimming: 3 bases; junction bases outside the gene matches: 3. The chain's CDR3 is CASSSRLAEETQYF. The DNA for the CDR3 is TGTGCCAGCAGCTCCAGACTAGCGGAAGAGACCCAGTACTTC.

This clone was picked up one time. The chain links TRBV6-6 to TRBJ2-2, with D possibly being TRBD2 (5 bases). V was shortened by 1 base and J by 8 bases, with 17 bases between the two germline ends. Per germline, CDR1 MNHNY and CDR2 SVGAGI (reference sequence). This CDR3 has 16 residues. CDR3 sequence reads: CASSYLMFGLEGELFF. The DNA for the CDR3 is TGTGCCAGCAGTTACTTGATGTTCGGACTTGAAGGGGAGCTGTTTTTT.

The rearrangement links TRBV7-9 to TRBJ2-7; 7 nucleotides agree with TRBD1. The trim removed 5 bases at V and 4 bases at J, leaving 5 bases unmatched. The CDR3 runs to 13 residues. Germline lookup yields CDR1 SEHNR and CDR2 FQNEAQ (reference sequence). The CDR3 bases are TGTGCCAGCAGCCCGGGACAGCAGTACGAGCAGTACTTC. Its translation: CASSPGQQYEQYF. Together with reference TRBV7-9 and TRBJ2-7, the CDR3 gives the full variable domain: DTGVSQNPRHKITKRGQNVTFRCDPISEHNRLYWYRQTLGQGPEFLTYFQNEAQLEKSRLLSDRFSAERPKGSFSTLEIQRTEQGDSAMYLCASSPGQQYEQYFGPGTRLTVT.

The chain carries TRBV7-2 and TRBJ2-7; possibly TRBD2 for D (5 bases). The V gene lost 5 bases and the J gene lost 2 bases, with 7 bases spanning the gap. The CDR3 runs 12 residues. Germline V CDR1 and CDR2: SGHTA, FQGNSA. This CDR3 reads CASSPEAYEQYF. The CDR3 nucleotides read TGTGCCAGCAGCCCGGAGGCCTACGAGCAGTACTTC.

This chain links TRBV18 with TRBJ1-1; D is unclear. The ends were cut back, 4 bases at V and 1 base at J, with 7 bases in the middle. The CDR3 sequence is 13 residues long. CDR1 and CDR2 (germline): KGHSH, LQKENI. The CDR3 nucleotides read TGTGCCAGCTCACAAAATAAGAACACTGAAGCTTTCTTT. Translated: CASSQNKNTEAFF.

The chain couples TRBV27 to TRBJ2-7; D is uncertain. This CDR3 comprises 13 residues. V shed 7 bases and J shed 5 bases, with 15 bases lying between them. Germline lookup yields CDR1 MNHEY and CDR2 SMNVEV (reference sequence). DNA of the CDR3: TGTGCCAGCAACTCGTTTACCCCCCACGAGCAGTACTTC. Translated, it gives CASNSFTPHEQYF.

The rearrangement links TRBV20-1 to TRBJ1-2, with D possibly TRBD1 on 5 matching bases. This CDR3 has 9 amino acids. Germline V gives CDR1 DFQATT, CDR2 SNEGSKA (reference sequence). Trimming left V 6 bases short and J 8 bases short, with 7 bases between. In DNA, the CDR3 is TGCAGTGCCCGGGGGGGCTACACCTTC. Its translation is CSARGGYTF.

The chain couples TRBV18 to TRBJ1-2, with D unresolved. Trimming took off 0 bases at V and 2 bases at J, with 7 bases between the two ends. The germline V gene encodes CDR1 KGHSH and CDR2 LQKENI. CDR3 length equals 14 residues. Written as DNA, the CDR3 is TGTGCCAGCTCACCACCGCCGGGGAACTATGGCTACACCTTC. This codes for CASSPPPGNYGYTF. Combining the CDR3 with reference TRBV18 and TRBJ1-2 gives the whole variable domain NAGVMQNPRHLVRRRGQEARLRCSPMKGHSHVYWYRQLPEEGLKFMVYLQKENIIDESGMPKERFSAEFPKEGPSILRIQQVVRGDSAAYFCASSPPPGNYGYTFGSGTRLTVV.

This chain connects TRBV11-3 to TRBJ2-1, with 9 bases that match TRBD2. CDR1 and CDR2 (germline): SGHNT, YENEEA. The CDR3 is 15 amino acids. V lost 1 base and J lost 10; bases outside the gene matches: 8. The DNA for the CDR3 is TGTGCCAGCAGCTTAGTGGCGGGGGGGCCCTCGGAGCAGTTCTTC. This sequence encodes CASSLVAGGPSEQFF.

Comment on this clone: This specimen includes other DNA sequences encoding the same CDR3. This chain links TRBV27 with TRBJ1-1; D might be TRBD1 (5 bases). V lost 4 bases and J lost 0, with 6 bases in between. The germline V gene encodes CDR1 MNHEY and CDR2 SMNVEV (reference sequence). This CDR3 region has 13 residues. CDR3 coding DNA: TGTGCCAGCAGTTCGACAGTGAACACTGAAGCTTTCTTT. Its translation is CASSSTVNTEAFF.

J is TRBJ1-4 and V is TRBV11-3; perhaps TRBD1 as D (5 bases). Trimming shortened V by 5 bases and J by 0 bases, and 13 bases separated the two germline ends. Germline CDR1 is SGHNT and CDR2 is YENEEA. This CDR3 is built from 16 residues. The CDR3 DNA reads TGTGCCAGCAGCCGTTGGGGGGTTGCAACTAATGAAAAACTGTTTTTT. It encodes CASSRWGVATNEKLFF.

The V call is TRBV12-3 or TRBV12-4, the J call TRBJ1-1; D is unresolved. The CDR3 totals 13 residues. The V end was cut by 3 bases, the J end by 5 bases, with 10 bases between. CDR3 sequence (DNA): TGTGCCAGCAGTTTTAACAGCATGACTGAAGCTTTCTTT. Translation gives CASSFNSMTEAFF.

The gene calls are TRBV27 and TRBJ2-7, with TRBD2 matching over 7 bases. Germline loops: CDR1 MNHEY, CDR2 SMNVEV (reference sequence). Losses at the gene ends were 6 bases for V and 4 bases for J; bases not matched to a gene: 9. The CDR3 runs 14 residues. For the CDR3, the DNA is TGTGCCAGCAGGCGGGACTACGTTCAATACGAGCAGTACTTC. It codes for CASRRDYVQYEQYF.

The chain couples TRBV3-1 (or the pseudogene TRBV3-2) to TRBJ1-6, with D unclear. Trimming took 0 bases from V and 7 from J, leaving 13 bases between them. The CDR3 consists of 16 residues. Per germline, CDR1 LGHDT and CDR2 YNNKEL (reference sequence). The CDR3 spells CASSQDPGLGNSPLHF. In DNA form, the CDR3 reads TGTGCCAGCAGCCAAGATCCGGGGTTGGGGAATTCACCCCTCCACTTT.

CDR3 DNA sequence: TGTGCCAGCTCTGACCGGGACAGGGAGCAGTACTTC. Translation: CASSDRDREQYF. This chain links TRBV6-5 with TRBJ2-7; 8 nucleotides agree with TRBD1. In germline, CDR1 is MNHEY, CDR2 SVGAGI. The CDR3 extends over 12 amino acids. V shed 8 bases and J 7 bases; nucleotides not matched to a gene: 7.

The rearrangement joins TRBV14 to TRBJ2-7; D ambiguous. Germline assignment: CDR1 SGHDN and CDR2 FVKESK. There are 16 residues in the CDR3. Trimming left V 4 bases short and J 6 bases short, with 22 bases between. The CDR3 protein is CASSPRDDVAIPEQYF. DNA for the CDR3: TGTGCCAGCAGCCCTAGAGACGATGTGGCAATCCCCGAGCAGTACTTC.

The rearrangement joins TRBV30 to TRBJ1-5; possibly TRBD1 for D (5 bases). The germline V gene has CDR1 GTSNPN and CDR2 SVGIG (reference sequence). V was shortened by 3 bases and J by 7 bases, with 16 bases between the two germline ends. This CDR3 is 14 amino acids long. CDR3 nucleotide sequence: TGTGCCTGGAGCCCACGGGGGTACGGGCAGCCCCAGCATTTT. Residues: CAWSPRGYGQPQHF. Supplemented by reference TRBV30 and TRBJ1-5, the full variable domain reads SQTIHQWPATLVQPVGSPLSLECTVEGTSNPNLYWYRQAAGRGLQLLFYSVGIGQISSEVPQNLSASRPQDRQFILSSKKLLLSDSGFYLCAWSPRGYGQPQHFGDGTRLSIL.

The chain recombines TRBV30 with TRBJ2-7, with D possibly TRBD2 on 5 matching bases. V lost 1 base to trimming and J lost 2 bases, with 15 bases between them. In germline, CDR1 is GTSNPN, CDR2 SVGIG (reference sequence). The CDR3 length is 15 residues. For the CDR3, the DNA is TGTGCCTGGAGTGGGGGAGTGGGAAGCACCTACGAGCAGTACTTC. Translation gives CAWSGGVGSTYEQYF.

This clone was counted once. This chain links TRBV5-5 with TRBJ2-2; 12 bases align to TRBD2. Germline CDR1 and CDR2: SGHKS and YYEKEE (reference sequence). The CDR3 runs to 19 residues. V gave up 4 bases and J gave up 5 bases; unmatched junction bases: 15. The CDR3 nucleotides read TGTGCCAGCAGCCGGCTCTCGCTAGCGGGAGGGCCGTGGACCGGGGAGCTGTTTTTT. Protein sequence: CASSRLSLAGGPWTGELFF.